The present T cell receptor (beta chain) was sequenced within a study of CD4 T cells in relation to SARS-CoV-2 and coronaviruses. Overall study results and limits: The assay detects memory recall responses, not culture-primed primary responses.

The CDR3 length is 12 residues. Trimming removed 7 bases from V and 15 bases from J; junction bases left unmatched: 11. Germline values: CDR1 MDHEN, CDR2 SYDVKM. Method: immunoSEQ multiplex PCR; TCRdb's copy keeps in-frame clones and lacks some. This sample yields roughly 60,000 clones, of which approximately 94% are seen a single time; 0.11% to 0.15% belongs to the top ten. In regard to this clone: Its cognate antigen is unknown.

Unexposed donor CD4+ T cells date from about 2011-2019, before the COVID-19 pandemic. Naive and memory CD4+ T cells were separated from cryopreserved PBMCs. The gene calls are TRBV28 and TRBJ2-1, with 8 bases lining up with TRBD2. The sequencing sample was made of naive CD4+ T cells from PBMCs. As for subset: naive CD4+ T cells isolated by negative enrichment. The clonotype originates from a human donor in good health. CDR3 coding DNA: TGTGCCAGCATTGACAGCGGGGGCATCCCGTTCTTC. This translates into CASIDSGGIPFF.